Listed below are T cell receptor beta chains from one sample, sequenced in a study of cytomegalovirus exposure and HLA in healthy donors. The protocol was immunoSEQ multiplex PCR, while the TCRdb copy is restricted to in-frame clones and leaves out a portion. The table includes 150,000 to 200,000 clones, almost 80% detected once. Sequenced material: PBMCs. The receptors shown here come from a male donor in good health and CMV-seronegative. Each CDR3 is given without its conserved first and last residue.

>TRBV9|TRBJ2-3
ASSVVGGDTDTQY
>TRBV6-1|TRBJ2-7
ALRTGRAYEQY
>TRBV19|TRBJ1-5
ASRGAGGNQPQH
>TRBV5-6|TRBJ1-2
ATTGTGFNYGYT
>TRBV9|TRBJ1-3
ASSAFGTYSGNTIY
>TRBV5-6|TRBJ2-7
ASSLTVAGYEQY
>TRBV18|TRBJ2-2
ASSPDRGSYTGELF
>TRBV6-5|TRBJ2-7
ASSSDGGQQY
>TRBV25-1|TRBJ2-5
ASSASSIRSETQY
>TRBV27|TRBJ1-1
ASSLDRDTEAF
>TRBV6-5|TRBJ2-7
ASSYGTGGSYEQY
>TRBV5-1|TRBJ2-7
ATRSGSGGEQY
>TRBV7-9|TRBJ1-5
ASSLDSPNQPQH
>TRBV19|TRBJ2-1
ASSMGLAGGNEQF
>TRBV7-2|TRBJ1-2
ASSQQDTGGYT
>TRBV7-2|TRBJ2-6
ASTPGSGANVLT
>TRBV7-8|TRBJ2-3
ASSWGLAGGTSTDTQY
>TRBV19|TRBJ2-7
ASSGQAGSYEQY
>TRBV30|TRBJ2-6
AWSSASSGANVLT
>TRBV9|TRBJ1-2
ASSVATWTGEGYT
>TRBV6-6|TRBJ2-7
ASSYGGTATYEQY
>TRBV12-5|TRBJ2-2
ASGLVIGDTGELF
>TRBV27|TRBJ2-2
ASSLELAHTGELF
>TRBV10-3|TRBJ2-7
AIRSGTSGSYEQY
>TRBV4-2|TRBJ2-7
ASSQDLGLADYEQY
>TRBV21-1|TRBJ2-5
ASSRRGTGGTETQY
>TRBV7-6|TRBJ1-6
ASSLGQESPLH
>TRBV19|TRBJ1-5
ASKEVEQYKPQH
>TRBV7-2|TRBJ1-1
ASSFNQGTEAF
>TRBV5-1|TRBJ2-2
ASSLELAGDPNTGELF
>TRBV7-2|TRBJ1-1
ASSLARGRGYEAF
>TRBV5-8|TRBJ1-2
ASRTTGGAMDGYT
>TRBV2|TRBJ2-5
ASSRTGRLETQY
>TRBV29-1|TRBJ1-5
SVGQGPYEPQH
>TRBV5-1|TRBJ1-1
ASSLSVDREFTEAF
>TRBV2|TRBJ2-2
ASGLYTSGGNTGELF
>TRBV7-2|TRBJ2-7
ASSLTSGQGSAQY
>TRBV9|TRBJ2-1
ASSVAGRTSVEQF
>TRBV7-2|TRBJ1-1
ASSFRGTGRNTEAF
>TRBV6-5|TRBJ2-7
ASSPSGGISYEQY
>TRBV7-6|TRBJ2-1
ASSGRAGGRVYNEQF
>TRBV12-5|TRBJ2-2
ASGLGDYRTGELF
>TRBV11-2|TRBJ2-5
ASSRQYQETQY
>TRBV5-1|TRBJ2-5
ASSLTGTDQETQY
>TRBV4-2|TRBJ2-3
ASPSYWTSGAGDTQY